This T cell receptor beta chain was recovered during a study of regulatory T cells in long-lasting Graves disease. Study-wide context: Graves' disease counted as persistent after over 5 years of antithyroid drugs with positive TSH receptor antibodies.

According to the study, TCR beta libraries were built with iRepertoire HTBI primers and CDR3-region Arm-PCR. TCRdb recomputed calls from the multiplex PCR reads with MiXCR, one row per CDR3 protein. Found here are 300,000 to 400,000 distinct CDR3 sequences, around 20% of them singletons; the top ten hold less than 35%. Time point in this sample: persistent/refractory GD, antithyroid drugs over 5 years with positive TRAb. RNA from PBMCs was the source of the TCR library. Graves' disease was diagnosed by American Thyroid Association guidelines. Patients of an endocrinology department in Xi'an, China, were included. The TCR sequence derives from a female donor with Graves disease. The sequences come from peripheral blood mononuclear cells (PBMCs), collected when the disease was refractory, from a patient treated with antithyroid drugs.

CDR3 loop: CSARDGTANTGELFF. The CDR3 coding sequence is TGCAGTGCTAGAGATGGGACCGCGAACACCGGGGAGCTGTTTTTT. The chain is built from TRBV20-1 and TRBJ2-2; D may be TRBD1 or TRBD2 (5 bases each). V lost 0 bases and J 0 bases, leaving 8 bases between the germline ends. Germline CDR1 is DFQATT and CDR2 is SNEGSKA (reference sequence). The length of the CDR3 is 15 residues.